These 17 T cell receptor beta chains share one sample of origin, sequenced in a study of CD8+ T cells in alopecia areata. It was cDNA, reverse transcribed from extracted RNA, that served as the sequencing template. TCRdb keeps only in-frame clones here, not all; method: immunoSEQ multiplex PCR. The sample includes 180,000 or so clones, more than 45% of them seen just once. Treatment indicated: oral pan-JAK inhibitor, 5-10 mg twice daily. The source was CD4+ T cells sorted from blood, collected at week 24, from a patient treated with tofacitinib. The source is a human donor with alopecia areata.

The chain combines TRBV5-1 with TRBJ2-7; the D is unclear. Trimming took off 4 bases at V and 0 bases at J, with 26 bases between the two ends. Per germline, CDR1 SGHRS and CDR2 YFSETQ. This CDR3 spans 19 amino acids. CDR3 residues: CASSPSGRSGLLLSYEQYF. CDR3 nucleotide sequence: TGCGCCAGCAGCCCCTCCGGCAGATCGGGCCTACTACTCTCCTACGAGCAGTACTTC.

This chain uses TRBV28 with TRBJ2-5; tentatively, D is TRBD1 (5 bases). Trimming took off 6 bases at V and 4 bases at J, with 18 bases between the two ends. In germline, CDR1 is MDHEN, CDR2 SYDVKM. The CDR3 runs to 15 residues. The CDR3 nucleotides read TGTGCCAGCAGCGACCTGCAAGGGGTGCGAGAGACCCAGTACTTC. Protein: CASSDLQGVRETQYF.

The chain has TRBV10-3 and TRBJ2-6, with D perhaps assigned TRBD1 or TRBD2 (5 bases each). V lost 9 bases to trimming and J lost 4 bases, with 16 bases between them. The V gene's germline CDR1 is ENHRY and CDR2 SYGVKD. The CDR3 totals 15 residues. The CDR3 here is CAISRGDSGANVLTF. The CDR3 bases are TGTGCCATTTCGAGAGGGGATTCAGGGGCCAACGTCCTGACTTTC.

On this clone: Other DNA sequences from this sample encode an identical CDR3 as well. The chain is built from TRBV5-1 and TRBJ2-7; D gene ambiguous. Per germline, CDR1 SGHRS and CDR2 YFSETQ. Trimming took off 4 bases at V and 0 bases at J, with 5 bases between the two ends. The CDR3 length is 12 residues. The DNA of the CDR3 is TGCGCCAGCAGCGTCGACTCCTACGAGCAGTACTTC. It encodes CASSVDSYEQYF.

This chain uses TRBV7-3 with TRBJ2-7, with D perhaps TRBD2 (6 bases). V was trimmed by 6 bases and J by 4 bases, leaving 13 bases between them. CDR3 length: 13 amino acids. From germline, CDR1 is SGHTA and CDR2 FQGTGA. DNA of the CDR3: TGTGCCAGCAGGGGGCGGGAAGAGTACGAGCAGTACTTC. This codes for CASRGREEYEQYF.

The V and J genes are TRBV27 and TRBJ1-5, with D possibly being TRBD1 (6 bases). Looked up from germline, CDR1 is MNHEY and CDR2 is SMNVEV (reference sequence). Trimming cost V 6 bases and J 3 bases, with 12 bases left between them. The CDR3 spans 14 residues. Written as DNA, the CDR3 is TGTGCCAGCAGATCTGGACAGACCAATCAGCCCCAGCATTTT. Translation gives CASRSGQTNQPQHF.

V is TRBV5-1 and J is TRBJ1-2; a possible D gene is TRBD1 (5 bases). Looked up from germline, CDR1 is SGHRS and CDR2 is YFSETQ. With 0 bases removed from V and 0 bases from J, the gap between germline ends came to 9 bases. This CDR3 has 15 amino acids. In DNA form, the CDR3 reads TGCGCCAGCAGCTTGGAAGGGGCGCCTAACTATGGCTACACCTTC. As protein: CASSLEGAPNYGYTF. Full variable domain (remainder filled in from reference TRBV5-1 and TRBJ1-2): KAGVTQTPRYLIKTRGQQVTLSCSPISGHRSVSWYQQTPGQGLQFLFEYFSETQRNKGNFPGRFSGRQFSNSRSEMNVSTLELGDSALYLCASSLEGAPNYGYTFGSGTRLTVV.

CDR3 loop: CSATLPGEETQYF. The CDR3 DNA is TGCAGCGCTACCCTTCCGGGGGAAGAGACCCAGTACTTC. This chain links TRBV29-1 with TRBJ2-5, with D perhaps matching TRBD2 (6 bases). CDR1 is SQVTM and CDR2 is ANQGSEA in the germline V gene. This CDR3 region has 13 residues. V shed 7 bases and J shed 3 bases, with 15 bases lying between them.

J is TRBJ2-3 and V is TRBV19, with a weak D call TRBD1 (5 bases). CDR1 LNHDA and CDR2 SQIVND come from the germline V gene (reference sequence). The CDR3 covers 17 residues. Trimming took off 5 bases at V and 0 bases at J, with 18 bases between the two ends. CDR3 loop: CASSGARGPTSTDTQYF. CDR3 coding DNA: TGTGCCAGTAGTGGGGCAAGGGGCCCGACTAGCACAGATACGCAGTATTTT.

V usage is TRBV18 and J usage is TRBJ2-3, with TRBD2 identical over 8 bases. This CDR3 is built from 16 residues. V lost 2 bases and J lost 6; bases outside the gene matches: 10. The germline V gene encodes CDR1 KGHSH and CDR2 LQKENI. CDR3 protein: CASSPVGAGESDTQYF. CDR3 bases: TGTGCCAGCTCACCAGTGGGAGCGGGAGAATCGGATACGCAGTATTTT. Full variable domain (rest looked up from reference TRBV18 and TRBJ2-3): NAGVMQNPRHLVRRRGQEARLRCSPMKGHSHVYWYRQLPEEGLKFMVYLQKENIIDESGMPKERFSAEFPKEGPSILRIQQVVRGDSAAYFCASSPVGAGESDTQYFGPGTRLTVL.

This clone was detected only a few times. V usage is TRBV14 and J usage is TRBJ1-3; D call uncertain. The CDR3 is 14 amino acids. Per the germline V gene, CDR1 is SGHDN and CDR2 is FVKESK. Trimming removed 3 bases at V and 1 base at J, with 7 bases between. CDR3 sequence reads: CASSQSGSGNTIYF. DNA of the CDR3: TGTGCCAGCAGCCAGAGTGGATCTGGAAACACCATATATTTT.

This clone occurred once. This chain connects TRBV4-3 to TRBJ2-2; 8 bases line up with TRBD2. Germline V gene sequence: CDR1 LGHNA, CDR2 YSLEER. With 2 bases clipped from V and 7 bases from J, the junction kept 6 bases outside the gene matches. The CDR3 consists of 15 residues. CDR3 protein: CASSQLRGVNGELFF. CDR3 nucleotide sequence: TGCGCCAGCAGCCAATTGCGGGGGGTGAACGGGGAGCTGTTTTTT.

The V call is TRBV23-1, the J call TRBJ2-2; no definite D call. TRBV23-1 is treated as an ORF (open reading frame) with a function not yet certain. Trimming removed 4 bases from V and 5 bases from J, with 5 bases in between. CDR3 length: 12 amino acids. CDR3 residues: CASSLKTGELFF. Written as DNA, the CDR3 is TGCGCCAGCAGTCTAAAAACCGGGGAGCTGTTTTTT.

The V and J genes are TRBV7-3 and TRBJ1-2; 7 positions agree with TRBD1. CDR1 is SGHTA and CDR2 is FQGTGA in the germline V gene. This CDR3 has 13 amino acids. With V trimmed by 5 bases and J by 7 bases, 7 bases remained unmatched. CDR3 region: CASSGLTGSGYTF. The CDR3 DNA reads TGTGCCAGCAGCGGGCTGACAGGGTCTGGCTACACCTTC.

The sample holds a few counts of this clone. The chain links TRBV27 to TRBJ2-7; TRBD2 is a possible D gene (6 bases). This CDR3 region has 14 residues. Germline V gene lookup returns CDR1 MNHEY and CDR2 SMNVEV (reference sequence). Trimming cost V 1 base and J 3 bases, with 10 bases left between them. CDR3 amino acids: CASSLFGSLYEQYF. CDR3 DNA sequence: TGTGCCAGCAGTTTATTCGGGAGTCTCTACGAGCAGTACTTC.

The chain recombines TRBV7-2 with TRBJ2-5; 9 nucleotides align to TRBD2. V dropped 0 bases and J dropped 3; count of bases not matched to a gene: 11. CDR1 is SGHTA, CDR2 FQGNSA, per germline. The CDR3 extends over 18 amino acids. The CDR3 spells CASSLALEAGGSKETQYF. The CDR3 nucleotides are TGTGCCAGCAGCTTAGCTTTGGAAGCGGGGGGATCAAAAGAGACCCAGTACTTC.

The chain carries TRBV11-2 and TRBJ2-7; D not certain. The ends were cut back, 5 bases at V and 3 bases at J, with 8 bases in the middle. The CDR3 extends over 12 amino acids. Germline CDR1 is SGHAT and CDR2 is FQNNGV. Written as DNA, the CDR3 is TGTGCCAGCAGCGTGACGGACTACGAGCAGTACTTC. Its protein is CASSVTDYEQYF.